A few counts support the clone carrying this T cell receptor beta chain. Its target is not known. As to time point: patch test 3, about 24 weeks after DPC sensitization. Treatment of the sample: therapeutic diphenylcyclopropenone sensitization with weekly scalp DPC. Blood was collected ahead of every patch test applied. Germline V gene sequence: CDR1 SNHLY, CDR2 FYNNEI. The CDR3 length is 14 residues. V shed 6 bases and J shed 3 bases, with 15 bases lying between them. TCRdb reanalysed the RACE reads using MiXCR and keeps one entry per CDR3 protein. The sample has around 150,000 distinct CDR3 sequences; about 27% are singletons. These data belong to a study of human T cells and chemical hapten exposure. Study in general: TCR yields differed between samples (mainly from small differences in pooled library volume). Findings and caveats of the study: Among expanded TCRs, significantly more large CDR3 similarity clusters formed than among controls. Having alopecia, the donors may differ immunologically from healthy people.

This receptor was taken from a woman younger than 30 with alopecia areata. Some clones in this sample may be carry-over from other donors' samples. This specimen consisted of whole blood, obtained in connection with sensitization to the hapten diphenylcyclopropenone (DPC). The chain couples TRBV2 to TRBJ2-7; TRBD2 might be the D (5 bases). The CDR3 loop reads CASRPLVLGYEQYF. In DNA form, the CDR3 reads TGTGCCAGCAGGCCACTAGTTTTGGGCTACGAGCAGTACTTC.